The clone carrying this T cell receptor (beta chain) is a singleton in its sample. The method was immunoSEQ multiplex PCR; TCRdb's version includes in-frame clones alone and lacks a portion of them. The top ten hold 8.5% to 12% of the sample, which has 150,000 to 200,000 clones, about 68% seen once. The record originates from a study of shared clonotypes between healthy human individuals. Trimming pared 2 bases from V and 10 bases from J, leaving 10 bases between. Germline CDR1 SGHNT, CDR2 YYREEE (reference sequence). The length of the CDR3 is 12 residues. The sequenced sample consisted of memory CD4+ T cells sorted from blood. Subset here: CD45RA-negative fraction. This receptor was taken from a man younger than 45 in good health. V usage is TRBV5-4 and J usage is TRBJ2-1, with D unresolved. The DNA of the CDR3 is TGTGCCAGCAGCTTTTCCCTCGGGGAGCAGTTCTTC. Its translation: CASSFSLGEQFF.